The source of this T cell receptor beta chain is a study of cytomegalovirus exposure and HLA in healthy donors. General study points: Common viral pathogens seemed, in a later analysis, to connect with several of the most significant clusters.

Primers: 60 Vbeta forward and 13 Jbeta reverse. Produced via immunoSEQ multiplex PCR; TCRdb's table is partial and in-frame only. The sample carries roughly 190,000 clones, about 84% recorded once. Notes on this clone: The antigen remains unidentified.

Germline CDR1 and CDR2: MNHNY and SVGAGI (reference sequence). V shed 6 bases and J 6 bases; nucleotides not matched to a gene: 10. This CDR3 contains 15 residues. The chain combines TRBV6-6 with TRBJ2-1, with 8 bases aligning to TRBD1. The clonotype originates from a woman under 40 in good health and CMV-seropositive. The sample comprised PBMCs. In DNA form, the CDR3 reads TGTGCCAGCAGCCTCCGGCAGGGGGCAATCAATGAGCAGTTCTTC. Amino acid sequence: CASSLRQGAINEQFF.